This T cell receptor (beta chain) emerged from a study of human T cells and chemical hapten exposure. The CDR3 extends over 15 amino acids. Trimming left V 3 bases short and J 1 base short, with 13 bases between. Per the germline V gene, CDR1 is WSHSY and CDR2 is SAAADI. Time point denoted: pre-sensitization, week 0. Treatment indicated: therapeutic diphenylcyclopropenone sensitization with weekly scalp DPC. People who gave samples had alopecia, were 18 to 70 years old, and were suitable for DPC. TCRdb re-derived calls from the RACE reads in MiXCR, one entry per CDR3 protein. Of roughly 100,000 distinct CDR3 sequences listed, about a tenth are singletons. This clonotype was recorded at least ten times.

This sequence was found in an older woman with alopecia areata. Some clones in this sample may be carry-over from other donors' samples. The chain uses TRBV10-2 and TRBJ2-7, with a weak D call TRBD1 (5 bases). The source material was whole blood, sampled in connection with sensitization to the hapten diphenylcyclopropenone (DPC). Here the CDR3 DNA reads TGCGCCAGCAGTGACTTACAGGCTGGTTCCTACGAGCAGTACTTC. This gives the protein CASSDLQAGSYEQYF.